These T cell receptor beta chains were read from a single sample in a study of blood T cell repertoires in COVID-19. Only in-frame clones appear in the TCRdb table, and some are missing; sequencing was by immunoSEQ multiplex PCR. Found here are approximately 79,000 clones, about 89% of them singletons; the top ten hold about 0.56%. Sequences were obtained from peripheral blood. The receptor set was obtained from a man aged 60-69 years with acute or convalescent COVID-19. CDR3s include the opening cysteine and the closing phenylalanine or tryptophan. Each record gives: CDR3 DNA, CDR3 protein, D gene, CDR3 length, clone size, V gene, J gene. A D gene is named only where the DNA matches it firmly. For some rows the clone size is stated as once, few or many, or as a class when expanded; others skip it.

TGTGCCAGCAGCCAGACAGGGACCGCTAATGAAAAACTGTTTTTT	CASSQTGTANEKLFF	TRBD1	15	-	TRBV3-1/TRBV3-2	TRBJ1-4
TGTGCCAGCAGTTCGGACAGGGGGGACACTGAAGCTTTCTTT	CASSSDRGDTEAFF	TRBD1	14	-	TRBV27	TRBJ1-1
TGTGCCAGCAGCCCGACGGAGGGAAGATTGGAGACCCAGTACTTC	CASSPTEGRLETQYF	-	15	-	TRBV3-1/TRBV3-2	TRBJ2-5
TGCGCCAGCAGCTCTCTCACCGGGACAACAACTAACTATGGCTACACCTTC	CASSSLTGTTTNYGYTF	-	17	-	TRBV5-1	TRBJ1-2
TGTGCCAGTAGTATAGATCCAGGCAGGGCGAACACCGGGGAGCTGTTTTTT	CASSIDPGRANTGELFF	-	17	-	TRBV19	TRBJ2-2
TGTGCCTGGACCTTTACGGACAGCTCCTACAATGAGCAGTTCTTC	CAWTFTDSSYNEQFF	-	15	-	TRBV30	TRBJ2-1
TGTGCCAGCAGCTTACGAGGTCTCTATGGCTACACCTTC	CASSLRGLYGYTF	-	13	-	TRBV7-8	TRBJ1-2
TGTGCCAGCAGCCAAGCTAGCGGGGGGCCGTCAGATACGCAGTATTTT	CASSQASGGPSDTQYF	TRBD2	16	-	TRBV3-1/TRBV3-2	TRBJ2-3
TGTGCCAGCAGTCCCCCAGGGACTTCCGGCTTCACAACTAATGAAAAACTGTTTTTT	CASSPPGTSGFTTNEKLFF	-	19	-	TRBV28	TRBJ1-4
TGCGCCAGCGGTACAGGGGGCAATAATTCACCCCTCCACTTT	CASGTGGNNSPLHF	TRBD1	14	-	TRBV5-1	TRBJ1-6
TGTGCCAGCAGCCTGGGGCCAGGAAACGGGGAGCTGTTTTTT	CASSLGPGNGELFF	-	14	few	TRBV7-7	TRBJ2-2
TGTGCCAGCAGCTTAGACCTTCTAGCGGGAGGGCCAGTCCACGAGCAGTACTTC	CASSLDLLAGGPVHEQYF	TRBD2	18	-	TRBV7-9	TRBJ2-7
TGCGCCAGCAGCTTGAGCGGGGGGCCGCACAATGAGCAGTTCTTC	CASSLSGGPHNEQFF	TRBD2	15	-	TRBV5-1	TRBJ2-1
TGTGCCAGCAGGACAGGCTCCGTAGCCCAGCATTTT	CASRTGSVAQHF	-	12	-	TRBV6-5	TRBJ1-5
TGTGCCAGCAGTCCTGGACAGGGGGGATCTTTAAAGCCCCAGCATTTT	CASSPGQGGSLKPQHF	TRBD1	16	few	TRBV28	TRBJ1-5
TGTGCCAGCAGCCAAGAGGCGGGAGAATCCTTCGAGCAGTACTTC	CASSQEAGESFEQYF	TRBD2	15	-	TRBV3-1/TRBV3-2	TRBJ2-7
TGTGCCAGCAGTCGGGGGGTCCCTACAGATACGCAGTATTTT	CASSRGVPTDTQYF	TRBD2	14	-	TRBV6-5	TRBJ2-3
TGTGCTAGTGGTCTCTCCCGCCTAGCACGGTCCCACGAGCAGTACTTC	CASGLSRLARSHEQYF	-	16	-	TRBV12-5	TRBJ2-7
TGTGCCACCAGTGCAGGGGTAGGAGGCACTGAAGCTTTCTTT	CATSAGVGGTEAFF	-	14	-	TRBV24-1	TRBJ1-1
TGTGCCAGCAGTAAGGGGGACAGGGGGCTTGTAGTAGCTGAAGCTTTCTTT	CASSKGDRGLVVAEAFF	TRBD1	17	-	TRBV7-8	TRBJ1-1
TGTGCCAGTAGTATAGCAAATGAGCAGTTCTTC	CASSIANEQFF	-	11	-	TRBV19	TRBJ2-1
TGTGCCAGCAGCTTTGGGGACAGACCAGTCCAACTGTTTTTT	CASSFGDRPVQLFF	TRBD1	14	-	TRBV5-6	TRBJ1-4
TGTGCCAGCAGTCAAGGCTATCGGACAGCTAACTACGAGCAGTACTTC	CASSQGYRTANYEQYF	-	16	-	TRBV14	TRBJ2-7
TGCGCCAGCAGTTCCCAGGGGGAGACCTATGGCTACACCTTC	CASSSQGETYGYTF	TRBD1	14	-	TRBV5-1	TRBJ1-2
TGTGCCAGCTCACCACTTCCGGGGCACATACAGGGCCTCCCCAACGAGCAGTACTTC	CASSPLPGHIQGLPNEQYF	-	19	-	TRBV18	TRBJ2-7
TGTGCCAGCAGCTTAAACCGGGACAGGTACAATGAGCAGTTCTTC	CASSLNRDRYNEQFF	TRBD1	15	once	TRBV5-4	TRBJ2-1
TGTGCCAGCAGTGAAGGGGGACTTAGCTCCTACGAGCAGTACTTC	CASSEGGLSSYEQYF	-	15	-	TRBV2	TRBJ2-7
TGTGCCAGTAGTATCGAGGATGGATACGAGCAGTACTTC	CASSIEDGYEQYF	-	13	few	TRBV19	TRBJ2-7
TGTGCCAGCAGCAGGGGACAGTCCTCTGGAAACACCATATATTTT	CASSRGQSSGNTIYF	TRBD1	15	-	TRBV11-2	TRBJ1-3
TGTGCCAGCAGTTCGGGACAGGCGGGTTCACCCCTCCACTTT	CASSSGQAGSPLHF	TRBD1	14	few	TRBV27	TRBJ1-6
TGTGCCAGCAGAACCGGGACAGGGGCTAACTATGGCTACACCTTC	CASRTGTGANYGYTF	TRBD1	15	-	TRBV6-6	TRBJ1-2
TGTGCCAGCAGCCCTAGGGGGCTTGGAAACACCATATATTTT	CASSPRGLGNTIYF	TRBD1	14	once	TRBV9	TRBJ1-3
TGTGCCAGCAGCTTAGTTACTAGCGGGGGGGCTAACACCGGGGAGCTGTTTTTT	CASSLVTSGGANTGELFF	TRBD2	18	-	TRBV7-8	TRBJ2-2
TGTGCCAGCAGTGACGTAGCTGTAGCGGGAGTTTTTGAGCAGTTCTTC	CASSDVAVAGVFEQFF	TRBD2	16	-	TRBV6-4	TRBJ2-1
TGCGCCAGCAGCCCGGGACAGGGGGCGTACTATGGCTACACCTTC	CASSPGQGAYYGYTF	TRBD1	15	once	TRBV5-1	TRBJ1-2
TGTGCCAGCAGCCACCAGACCAAACAGGTTTCGGTAGATACGCAGTATTTT	CASSHQTKQVSVDTQYF	-	17	-	TRBV7-8	TRBJ2-3
TGTGCCAGCAGCCCTACCGGGATGGGGGAGACCCAGTACTTC	CASSPTGMGETQYF	-	14	-	TRBV7-3	TRBJ2-5
TGCGCCAGCAGCTCCGGGGGATCTAACTATGGCTACACCTTC	CASSSGGSNYGYTF	-	14	-	TRBV5-1	TRBJ1-2
TGCGCCAGCAGTGAGTCGGCGGGAGGGCCGGATGAGCAGTTCTTC	CASSESAGGPDEQFF	TRBD2	15	-	TRBV10-2	TRBJ2-1
TGTGCCAGCAGCCAAGATCCCGGGGGTAATGAAAAACTGTTTTTT	CASSQDPGGNEKLFF	-	15	-	TRBV3-1/TRBV3-2	TRBJ1-4
TGTGCCAGCAGCTCGTCCTACGAGCAGTACTTC	CASSSSYEQYF	-	11	few	TRBV5-6	TRBJ2-7
TGTGCCTGGAATACACCCTTCCTCGCAGGGGCTGATGGCTACACCTTC	CAWNTPFLAGADGYTF	-	16	-	TRBV30	TRBJ1-2
TGTGCCAGCAGCCATAGGACAGGGGGAAACACCATATATTTT	CASSHRTGGNTIYF	TRBD1	14	-	TRBV7-8	TRBJ1-3